These 22 T cell receptor beta chains were all obtained from the same sample, sequenced in a study of T cell changes during pregnancy in multiple sclerosis. Only in-frame clones appear in the TCRdb table, and some are missing; sequencing was by immunoSEQ multiplex PCR. Among some 31,000 clones listed, about nine tenths were seen once. Material: CD8+ T cells from peripheral blood mononuclear cells, obtained in the second trimester of pregnancy. The receptors shown here come from a female donor in good health, enrolled as a control in a pregnancy study.

This chain joins TRBV5-1 and TRBJ1-1, with 7 bases fitting TRBD1. This CDR3 has 14 residues. The germline CDR1 and CDR2 sequences are SGHRS and YFSETQ. The V and J ends lost 3 bases and 4 bases, in that order; junction bases with no gene match: 6. CDR3 nucleotide sequence: TGCGCCAGCAGCTCGACAGGGTTTCTCACTGAAGCTTTCTTT. This codes for CASSSTGFLTEAFF.

The chain joins TRBV5-5 to TRBJ1-1; D perhaps matches TRBD1 (6 bases). Looked up from germline, CDR1 is SGHKS and CDR2 is YYEKEE (reference sequence). This CDR3 region has 14 residues. Trimming stripped 6 bases from V and 6 bases from J, with 18 bases between. CDR3 bases: TGTGCCAGCAACATAGCACAGGGTCTCTCTGAAGCTTTCTTT. Amino acid sequence: CASNIAQGLSEAFF.

The V call is TRBV30, the J call TRBJ1-6; 9 bases map to TRBD1. The CDR3 spans 14 residues. Losses at the gene ends were 0 bases for V and 7 bases for J; bases not matched to a gene: 1. Germline CDR1 reads GTSNPN; CDR2 reads SVGIG (reference sequence). CDR3 sequence reads: CAWSVGTGNSPLHF. For the CDR3, the DNA is TGTGCCTGGAGTGTAGGGACAGGGAATTCACCCCTCCACTTT.

The gene calls are TRBV5-1 and TRBJ2-1; no clear D. Between the trimmed V and J ends, which lost 0 bases and 7 bases, there was a span of 8 bases. The CDR3 covers 13 residues. Per the germline V gene, CDR1 is SGHRS and CDR2 is YFSETQ. CDR3 residues: CASSLAPMNEQFF. The CDR3 nucleotides read TGCGCCAGCAGCTTGGCCCCAATGAATGAGCAGTTCTTC.

The chain has TRBV7-6 and TRBJ1-2, with 8 bases identical to TRBD1. This CDR3 is 14 amino acids long. The V gene's germline CDR1 is SGHVS and CDR2 FNYEAQ. The trim removed 1 base at V and 8 bases at J, leaving 6 bases unmatched. The CDR3 DNA reads as TGTGCCAGCAGCTTAGGGGATGGACAGGGAGGCTACACCTTC. This gives the protein CASSLGDGQGGYTF.

This clone was detected once. V gene TRBV27 combines with J gene TRBJ2-5; D gene unclear. Trimming pared 6 bases from V and 5 bases from J, leaving 13 bases between. Germline-derived CDR1 and CDR2 are MNHEY and SMNVEV (reference sequence). CDR3 length: 13 residues. The DNA of the CDR3 is TGTGCCAGCAGCTCGGGTCTCATCGAGACCCAGTACTTC. Its translation: CASSSGLIETQYF.

This rearrangement joins TRBV5-6 to TRBJ1-1; no firm D call. Trimming shortened V by 0 bases and J by 3 bases, and 12 bases separated the two germline ends. This CDR3 has 15 amino acids. Germline assignment: CDR1 SGHDT and CDR2 YYEEEE. CDR3 sequence (DNA): TGTGCCAGCAGCTTGGCCGATCTGGAGTACACTGAAGCTTTCTTT. It specifies CASSLADLEYTEAFF.

CDR3 residues: CASSLGLAGEQFF. The CDR3, as DNA: TGTGCCAGCAGCCTCGGTCTAGCTGGCGAGCAGTTCTTC. The J gene is TRBJ2-1, the V gene TRBV4-2; D perhaps matches TRBD2 (5 bases). Trimming took 4 bases from V and 10 from J, leaving 14 bases between them. The CDR3 is made up of 13 amino acids. Germline V CDR1 and CDR2: LGHNA, YNFKEQ.

The chain recombines TRBV5-8 with TRBJ1-2; tentatively, D is TRBD1 (6 bases). V was shortened by 3 bases and J by 3 bases, with 12 bases between the two germline ends. CDR1 and CDR2 from the germline V gene are SGHTS and YDEGEE. The CDR3 runs 14 residues. The DNA of the CDR3 is TGTGCCAGCAGCTACCGACAGGCTCACTATGGCTACACCTTC. Protein: CASSYRQAHYGYTF.

This chain's CDR3 is CASSSLRITDTQYF. As DNA, the CDR3 is TGTGCCAGCAGTTCTTTGCGAATCACAGATACGCAGTATTTT. The rearrangement uses TRBV27 and TRBJ2-3; D is ambiguous. The V and J ends lost 4 bases and 2 bases respectively, with 10 bases between them. In germline, CDR1 is MNHEY, CDR2 SMNVEV (reference sequence). This CDR3 is 14 amino acids long.

This clone was seen a single time. The rearrangement joins TRBV4-1 to TRBJ2-7, with D possibly matching TRBD1 (6 bases). Germline CDR1 is MGHRA and CDR2 is YSYEKL. Trimming left V 1 base short and J 0 bases short, with 25 bases between. The CDR3 length is 20 residues. CDR3 residues: CASSQGQLLFEGESSYEQYF. The CDR3 nucleotides read TGCGCCAGCAGCCAAGGCCAATTGTTGTTCGAGGGGGAGAGCTCCTACGAGCAGTACTTC.

The J gene is TRBJ2-7, the V gene TRBV7-9; D is possibly TRBD1 (6 bases). Deletions cut 5 bases from V and 0 bases from J, with 20 bases between. CDR1 and CDR2 (germline): SEHNR, FQNEAQ (reference sequence). The CDR3 loop spans 17 amino acids. Written as DNA, the CDR3 is TGTGCCAGCAGCCTTTATAGCTCGGGACATGTCTCCTACGAGCAGTACTTC. Its translation: CASSLYSSGHVSYEQYF.

The genes are TRBV4-3 and TRBJ1-2; D unresolved. CDR3 size: 15 residues. V lost 0 bases to trimming and J lost 4 bases, with 12 bases between them. CDR1 LGHNA and CDR2 YSLEER come from the germline V gene. CDR3 DNA sequence: TGCGCCAGCAGCCAAGATGAAGGCCGGGGCTATGGCTACACCTTC. Its protein product is CASSQDEGRGYGYTF.

J is TRBJ2-7 and V is TRBV5-1, with a possible D match to TRBD1 (5 bases). V was shortened by 4 bases and J by 6 bases, with 17 bases between the two germline ends. Germline CDR1 and CDR2: SGHRS and YFSETQ. The CDR3 extends over 14 amino acids. CDR3 sequence (DNA): TGCGCCAGCAGCCCGGCCCCAGGGCAGGGCGAGCAGTACTTC. It is translated as CASSPAPGQGEQYF. Variable domain in full (rest from reference TRBV5-1 and TRBJ2-7): KAGVTQTPRYLIKTRGQQVTLSCSPISGHRSVSWYQQTPGQGLQFLFEYFSETQRNKGNFPGRFSGRQFSNSRSEMNVSTLELGDSALYLCASSPAPGQGEQYFGPGTRLTVT.

The chain uses TRBV9 and TRBJ2-1; TRBD1 matches 7 bases. There are 15 residues in the CDR3. Trimming cost V 3 bases and J 2 bases; bases outside gene matches: 5. Germline loops: CDR1 SGDLS, CDR2 YYNGEE. The CDR3, as DNA: TGTGCCAGCAGCGAGGGGACAGTTACCTACAATGAGCAGTTCTTC. Translated, it gives CASSEGTVTYNEQFF. The complete variable domain, with remaining parts taken from reference TRBV9 and TRBJ2-1, reads DSGVTQTPKHLITATGQRVTLRCSPRSGDLSVYWYQQSLDQGLQFLIQYYNGEERAKGNILERFSAQQFPDLHSELNLSSLELGDSALYFCASSEGTVTYNEQFFGPGTRLTVL.

On this clone itself: Other nucleotide sequences in the sample specify the same CDR3. V gene TRBV4-3 combines with J gene TRBJ2-6, with D tentatively TRBD2 (5 bases). Germline CDR1 is LGHNA and CDR2 is YSLEER. CDR3 length: 16 residues. Between the trimmed V and J ends, which lost 0 bases and 0 bases, there was a span of 6 bases. The CDR3 bases are TGCGCCAGCAGCCAAGATGCGGGCTCTGGGGCCAACGTCCTGACTTTC. It translates to CASSQDAGSGANVLTF.

The table lists this clone with a few counts. The same CDR3 is also encoded by other DNA sequences in this sample. The chain has TRBV6-4 and TRBJ2-3; TRBD2 is a possible D gene (7 bases). The CDR3 has 14 residues. Trimming removed 2 bases at V and 3 bases at J, with 9 bases between. The V gene's germline CDR1 is MRHNA and CDR2 SNTAGT. In nucleotides, the CDR3 is TGTGCCAGCAGTGACGGGGGGGCTACAGATACGCAGTATTTT. This sequence encodes CASSDGGATDTQYF.

The V and J genes are TRBV6-4 and TRBJ2-3; 7 bases line up with TRBD2. Germline assignment: CDR1 MRHNA and CDR2 SNTAGT. V dropped 3 bases and J dropped 0; count of bases not matched to a gene: 0. There are 14 residues in the CDR3. The DNA of the CDR3 is TGTGCCAGCAGTGAGGGGGGGAGCACAGATACGCAGTATTTT. Protein product: CASSEGGSTDTQYF.

This clone has a single count. J is TRBJ1-3 and V is TRBV19; D unclear. The CDR3 sequence is 15 residues long. The ends were cut back, 0 bases at V and 3 bases at J, with 9 bases in the middle. Per germline, CDR1 LNHDA and CDR2 SQIVND (reference sequence). CDR3 in DNA: TGTGCCAGTAGTATAGATCCCACAGATGGAAACACCATATATTTT. This codes for CASSIDPTDGNTIYF.

The J gene is TRBJ1-1, the V gene TRBV19, with 9 bases identical to TRBD1. Germline values: CDR1 LNHDA, CDR2 SQIVND (reference sequence). The V gene end was trimmed by 8 bases and the J gene end by 6 bases; junction bases not matched to a gene: 13. The CDR3 sequence is 15 residues long. CDR3 in amino acids: CASRTGVQEYAEAFF. DNA of the CDR3: TGTGCCAGTCGGACAGGGGTTCAGGAATATGCTGAAGCTTTCTTT.

This rearrangement joins TRBV7-9 to TRBJ1-2; TRBD1 matches 8 bases. CDR1 and CDR2 from the germline V gene are SEHNR and FQNEAQ (reference sequence). J lost 1 base, V lost 1 base, and 2 bases had no gene match. The CDR3 loop spans 15 amino acids. As DNA, the CDR3 is TGTGCCAGCAGCTTAGTACAGGGGGTTAACTATGGCTACACCTTC. Translating it yields CASSLVQGVNYGYTF.

Here the CDR3 reads CASSLRTGGTTDTQYF. The CDR3, as DNA: TGCGCCAGCAGCTTGCGGACAGGGGGAACCACAGATACGCAGTATTTT. The chain has TRBV5-1 and TRBJ2-3; 10 bases map to TRBD1. Germline CDR1 SGHRS, CDR2 YFSETQ. Unmatched junction bases numbered 4, after V lost 1 base and J lost 2 bases. The CDR3 is 16 amino acids.